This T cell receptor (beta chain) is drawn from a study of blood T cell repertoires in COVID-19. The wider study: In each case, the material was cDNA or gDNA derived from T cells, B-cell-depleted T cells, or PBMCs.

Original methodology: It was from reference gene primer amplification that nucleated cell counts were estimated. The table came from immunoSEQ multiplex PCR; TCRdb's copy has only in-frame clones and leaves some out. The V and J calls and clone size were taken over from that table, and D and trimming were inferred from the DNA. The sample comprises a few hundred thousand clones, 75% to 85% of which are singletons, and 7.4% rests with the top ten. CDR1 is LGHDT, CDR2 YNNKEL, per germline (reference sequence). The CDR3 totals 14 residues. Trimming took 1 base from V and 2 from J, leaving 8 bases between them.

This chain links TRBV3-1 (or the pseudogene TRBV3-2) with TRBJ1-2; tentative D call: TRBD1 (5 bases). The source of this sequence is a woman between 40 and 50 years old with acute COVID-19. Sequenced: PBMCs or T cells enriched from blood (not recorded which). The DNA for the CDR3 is TGTGCCAGCAGCCAAGGTGCAGGGAACTATGGCTACACCTTC. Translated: CASSQGAGNYGYTF.